Sequencing of this T cell receptor beta chain was carried out in a study of blood T cell repertoires in COVID-19. The wider study: COVID-19 samples collected from the United States, Italy and Spain covered acute and convalescent phases.

The CDR3 has 14 amino acids. V lost 2 bases and J 9 bases, leaving 14 bases between the germline ends. CDR1 and CDR2 from the germline V gene are SGHTA and FQGTGA. Method: immunoSEQ multiplex PCR; TCRdb's copy keeps in-frame clones and lacks some. The table has roughly 360,000 clones, around nine tenths seen once. The cohort comprised adults aged about 18 to 100 years residing in 20 to 25 US areas. Participants had their cohort set by participant-reported clinical history. Input material: PBMCs or T cells enriched from blood (not recorded which). The chain has TRBV7-3 and TRBJ2-1; maybe TRBD2 (6 bases). This clonotype was sampled from a woman aged 25 to 39 with acute COVID-19. The CDR3 bases are TGTGCCAGCAGCTTATCGGCGGGGATCGGTGAGCAGTTCTTC. Translating gives CASSLSAGIGEQFF.